The present TCR beta chain was sequenced within a study of radiotherapy plus CTLA-4 blockade in lung cancer. Germline CDR1 is SGHVS and CDR2 is FNYEAQ. Germline trimming cut 5 bases from V and 8 bases from J; bases unmatched to any gene: 6. This CDR3 is built from 15 residues. Study outcomes and limitations: Researchers report tumor-derived TCR clones expanding in blood after radiotherapy plus ipilimumab. Early clonal dynamics of blood T cells, together with interferon-beta, were reported as the best response predictor.

Sequenced by immunoSEQ multiplex PCR; TCRdb stores in-frame clones only, minus some. The sample shows 75,000 to 100,000 clones, approximately 74% of them seen only once. In the case of this clone: The antigen remains unidentified.

This rearrangement joins TRBV7-6 to TRBJ2-1; TRBD2 aligns across 13 bases. This TCR was sampled from a human donor with non-small cell lung cancer who had a partial response to radiotherapy plus ipilimumab. Some clones in this sample may be carry-over from other donors' samples. The material sequenced was peripheral blood, taken from a patient treated with radiotherapy plus ipilimumab. The chain's CDR3 is CASSPWTSGSDEQFF. DNA of the CDR3: TGTGCCAGCAGCCCGTGGACTAGCGGGAGCGATGAGCAGTTCTTC.